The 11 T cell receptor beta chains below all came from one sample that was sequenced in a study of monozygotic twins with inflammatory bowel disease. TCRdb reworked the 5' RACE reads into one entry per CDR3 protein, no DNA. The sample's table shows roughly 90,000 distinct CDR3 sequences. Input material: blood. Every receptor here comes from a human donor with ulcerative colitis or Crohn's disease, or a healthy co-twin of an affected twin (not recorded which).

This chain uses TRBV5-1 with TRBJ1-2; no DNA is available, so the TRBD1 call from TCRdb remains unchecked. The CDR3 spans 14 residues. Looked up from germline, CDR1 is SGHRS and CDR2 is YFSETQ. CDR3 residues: CASSSDRGIGGYTF. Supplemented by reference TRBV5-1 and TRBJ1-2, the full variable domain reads KAGVTQTPRYLIKTRGQQVTLSCSPISGHRSVSWYQQTPGQGLQFLFEYFSETQRNKGNFPGRFSGRQFSNSRSEMNVSTLELGDSALYLCASSSDRGIGGYTFGSGTRLTVV.

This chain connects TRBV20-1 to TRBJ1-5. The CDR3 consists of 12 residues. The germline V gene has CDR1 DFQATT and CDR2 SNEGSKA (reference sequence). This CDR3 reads CSARGGNQPQHF.

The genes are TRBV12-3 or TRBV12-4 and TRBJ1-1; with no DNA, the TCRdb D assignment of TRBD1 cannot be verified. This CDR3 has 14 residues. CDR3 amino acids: CASSHYPRQSEAFF.

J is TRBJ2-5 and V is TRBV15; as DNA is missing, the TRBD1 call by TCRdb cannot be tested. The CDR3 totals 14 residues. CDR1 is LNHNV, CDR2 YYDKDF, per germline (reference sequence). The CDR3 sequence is CATNEDTYQETQYF.

The CDR3 loop is CASSLVPGGNTEAFF. This sequence joins TRBV5-1 and TRBJ1-1; TCRdb proposes TRBD1, but this gene call is untestable without DNA. This CDR3 spans 15 amino acids. The germline gives CDR1 SGHRS, CDR2 YFSETQ.

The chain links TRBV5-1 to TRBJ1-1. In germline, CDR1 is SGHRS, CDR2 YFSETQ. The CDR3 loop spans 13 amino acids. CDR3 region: CASSLRVQDEAFF.

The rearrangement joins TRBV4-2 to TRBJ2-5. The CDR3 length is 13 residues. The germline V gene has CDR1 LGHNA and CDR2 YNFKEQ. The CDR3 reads CASSQDRLETQYF.

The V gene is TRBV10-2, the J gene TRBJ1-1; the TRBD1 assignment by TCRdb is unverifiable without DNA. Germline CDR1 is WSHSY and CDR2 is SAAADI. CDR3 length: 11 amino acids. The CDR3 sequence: CASSPGGEAFF.

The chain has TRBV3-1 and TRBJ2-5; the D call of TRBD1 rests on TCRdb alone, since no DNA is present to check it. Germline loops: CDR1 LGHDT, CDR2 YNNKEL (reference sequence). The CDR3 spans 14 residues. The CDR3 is CASSQSRMGETQYF.

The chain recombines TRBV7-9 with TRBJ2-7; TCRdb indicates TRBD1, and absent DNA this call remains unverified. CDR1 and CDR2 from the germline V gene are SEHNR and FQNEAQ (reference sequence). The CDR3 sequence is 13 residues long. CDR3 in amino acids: CASGAPFSYEQYF. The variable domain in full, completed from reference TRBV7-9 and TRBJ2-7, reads DTGVSQNPRHKITKRGQNVTFRCDPISEHNRLYWYRQTLGQGPEFLTYFQNEAQLEKSRLLSDRFSAERPKGSFSTLEIQRTEQGDSAMYLCASGAPFSYEQYFGPGTRLTVT.

The CDR3 reads CASSSQGDSRLHF. The rearrangement uses TRBV5-1 and TRBJ1-6; absent DNA, TCRdb's TRBD1 call cannot be checked. Germline lookup yields CDR1 SGHRS and CDR2 YFSETQ. CDR3 length equals 13 residues.